This T cell receptor (beta chain) was documented in a study of blood T cell repertoires in COVID-19. For the study at large: Researchers got acute and convalescent COVID-19 samples from the United States, Italy and Spain. Sample material is recorded as cDNA or gDNA derived from T cells, B-cell-depleted T cells, or PBMCs.

Per the study methods: Amplifying reference gene primers gave estimates of nucleated cell counts. Libraries were prepared by immunoSEQ multiplex PCR; TCRdb keeps only in-frame clonotypes and omits some of them. V, J and clone size reflect that table, while D and trimming were determined from the DNA. Among a few hundred thousand clones listed, around 87% were seen once. The CDR3 consists of 15 residues. Germline CDR1 is MNHEY and CDR2 is SVGAGI. V was cut by 6 bases and J by 4 bases, with 18 bases left in between. The participants were between roughly 18 and 90 years old and came from under 25 US areas.

This TCR was sampled from a woman between 50 and 59 years old who had recovered from COVID-19. The chain is built from TRBV6-5 and TRBJ1-1; D may be TRBD1 (5 bases). Sequenced sample: PBMCs or T cells enriched from blood (not recorded which). The CDR3 DNA reads TGTGCCAGCAGACCGGGGACTCTTAGGGGCACTGAAGCTTTCTTT. Translating gives CASRPGTLRGTEAFF.